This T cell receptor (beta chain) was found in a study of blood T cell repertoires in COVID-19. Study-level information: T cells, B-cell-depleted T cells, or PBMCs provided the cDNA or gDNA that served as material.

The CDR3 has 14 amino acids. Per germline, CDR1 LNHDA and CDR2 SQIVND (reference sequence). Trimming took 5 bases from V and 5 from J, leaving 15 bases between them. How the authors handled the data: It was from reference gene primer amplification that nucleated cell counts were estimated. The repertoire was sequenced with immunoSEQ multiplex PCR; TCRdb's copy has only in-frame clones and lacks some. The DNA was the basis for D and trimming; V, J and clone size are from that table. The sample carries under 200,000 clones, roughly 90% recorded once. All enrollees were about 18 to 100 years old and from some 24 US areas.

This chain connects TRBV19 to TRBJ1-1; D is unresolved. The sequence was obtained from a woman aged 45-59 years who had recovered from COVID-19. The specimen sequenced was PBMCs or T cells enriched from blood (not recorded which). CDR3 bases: TGTGCCAGTAGTTTATCCGACGGGGATACTGAAGCTTTCTTT. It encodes CASSLSDGDTEAFF.